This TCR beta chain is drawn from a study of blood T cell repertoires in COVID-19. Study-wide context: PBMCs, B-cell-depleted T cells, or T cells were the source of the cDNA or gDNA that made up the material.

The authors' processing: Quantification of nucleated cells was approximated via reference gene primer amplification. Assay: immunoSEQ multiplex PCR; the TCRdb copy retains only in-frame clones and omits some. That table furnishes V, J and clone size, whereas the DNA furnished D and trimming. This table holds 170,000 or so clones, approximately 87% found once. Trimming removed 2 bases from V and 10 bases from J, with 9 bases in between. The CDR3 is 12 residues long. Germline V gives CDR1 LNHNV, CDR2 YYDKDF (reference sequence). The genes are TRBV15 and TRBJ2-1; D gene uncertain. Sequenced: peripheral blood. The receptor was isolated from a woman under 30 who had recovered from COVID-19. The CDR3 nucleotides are TGTGCCACCAGCAGACCGCCTAGGGAGCAGTTCTTC. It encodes CATSRPPREQFF.